The rows below give T cell receptor beta chains drawn from one sample of a study of blood T cell repertoires in COVID-19. The assay was immunoSEQ multiplex PCR, and TCRdb's table has in-frame clones only and misses some. The sample has about 230,000 clones, 85% seen once. The specimen was peripheral blood. All receptors come from a man in his forties with acute or convalescent COVID-19. Each CDR3 is given with its conserved first and last residue. A D gene is named only where the DNA matches it firmly. Size tells how often a clone was seen (once, few, many) or the class of an expanded clone, and some rows leave it out.

clone_size j_call v_call d_call cdr3_nt cdr3_aa
. TRBJ1-1 TRBV2 TRBD1 TGTGCCAGCATTAGGGAGACAGGGGCGATCACTGAAGCTTTCTTT CASIRETGAITEAFF
. TRBJ2-6 TRBV11-2 . TGTGCCAGCAGCCCGGTGCTCTCGGGGGCCAACGTCCTGACTTTC CASSPVLSGANVLTF
. TRBJ2-7 TRBV7-2 . TGTGCCAGCAGCTTAGAGAGGTTATCCTACGAGCAGTACTTC CASSLERLSYEQYF
. TRBJ1-2 TRBV2 TRBD1 TGTGCCAGCAGAGCGGGACAGGGGTTGGCTGGCTACACCTTC CASRAGQGLAGYTF
. TRBJ1-1 TRBV6-5 TRBD1 TGTGCCAGCAGTCCCGACAGGGGTATAACTGAAGCTTTCTTT CASSPDRGITEAFF
. TRBJ2-1 TRBV11-2 TRBD2 TGTGCCAGCGGCACCTCGACTAGCGGCTACAATGAGCAGTTCTTC CASGTSTSGYNEQFF
. TRBJ1-2 TRBV4-2 TRBD1 TGTGCCAGCAGCCAAAGGGGACAGGTCGCTGATGGCTACACCTTC CASSQRGQVADGYTF
. TRBJ1-2 TRBV10-3 TRBD1 TGTGCCATCAGTGACTATGGACAGGGCGATGGCTACACCTTC CAISDYGQGDGYTF
once TRBJ2-1 TRBV11-1 TRBD2 TGTGCCAGCAGCGGGACTAGCGGGGGCCATGAGCAGTTCTTC CASSGTSGGHEQFF
. TRBJ1-5 TRBV6-1 . TGTGCCAGCAGTGACACGGCGGGTCAGCCCCAGCATTTT CASSDTAGQPQHF
. TRBJ2-7 TRBV5-1 . TGCGCCAGCTCTGGAGGTTACTCCTACGAGCAGTACTTC CASSGGYSYEQYF
. TRBJ2-7 TRBV5-6 . TGTGCCAGCAGCTTGGGACAGGTCCCCTACGAGCAGTACTTC CASSLGQVPYEQYF
. TRBJ2-7 TRBV11-2 . TGTGCCAGCAGCTCCAATACCGCTCGGGTCGAGCAGTACTTC CASSSNTARVEQYF
. TRBJ2-1 TRBV9 TRBD2 TGTGCCAGCAGCGTTAGGCTAGCGGGGTACAATGAGCAGTTCTTC CASSVRLAGYNEQFF
. TRBJ1-2 TRBV18 TRBD1 TGTGCCAGCTCACCGAGTCCAGGGGGCTCAGCTAACTATGGCTACACCTTC CASSPSPGGSANYGYTF
. TRBJ2-5 TRBV2 . TGTGCCAGCAGTCGGGACATTGTTGGAGAGACCCAGTACTTC CASSRDIVGETQYF
. TRBJ1-2 TRBV5-8 . TGTGCCAGCAGCTTGGGGGTCAGCGCTAACTATGGCTACACCTTC CASSLGVSANYGYTF
. TRBJ2-5 TRBV5-5 TRBD2 TGTGCCAGCAGCCTAATAGCGGGGGGTCAAGAGACCCAGTACTTC CASSLIAGGQETQYF
. TRBJ1-1 TRBV18 . TGTGCCACTCGGGGGGTAAACACTGAAGCTTTCTTT CATRGVNTEAFF
. TRBJ2-3 TRBV4-3 . TGCGCCAGCAGCCAAGGTAGCGGCAGGGAGTTAGATACGCAGTATTTT CASSQGSGRELDTQYF
. TRBJ1-1 TRBV19 . TGTGCCAGTAGTCTCAACGCCGCAGTTGCTCTTGAAGCTTTCTTT CASSLNAAVALEAFF
. TRBJ2-5 TRBV5-4 TRBD2 TGTGCCAGCAGCTCGGGAATAGCAGCGGGGGCTCCGTACCAAGAGACCCAGTACTTC CASSSGIAAGAPYQETQYF
. TRBJ2-5 TRBV9 . TGTGCCAGCAGCTTAGACTACGACCAAGAGACCCAGTACTTC CASSLDYDQETQYF
once TRBJ1-1 TRBV20-1 . TGCAGTGCGGAGGAGAACACTGAAGCTTTCTTT CSAEENTEAFF
. TRBJ2-1 TRBV5-1 . TGCGCCAGCAGCCCCCGACAGGCAGCTACCAATGAGCAGTTCTTC CASSPRQAATNEQFF
. TRBJ1-5 TRBV2 . TGTGCCAGCATGATGGACAGTAACAATCAGCCCCAGCATTTT CASMMDSNNQPQHF
. TRBJ2-2 TRBV3-1/TRBV3-2 TRBD2 TGTGCCAGCAGCCCAACAGGTGGACTAGCGGGGGGACTCGGGGAGCTGTTTTTT CASSPTGGLAGGLGELFF
. TRBJ2-5 TRBV19 TRBD1 TGTGCCAGTAGGACAGGAGACAGGGACGATGGGACCCAGTACTTC CASRTGDRDDGTQYF
. TRBJ2-5 TRBV5-1 TRBD1 TGCGCCAGCAGCTCGACGGGACAGGGTTCCGAGACCCAGTACTTC CASSSTGQGSETQYF
. TRBJ2-5 TRBV7-6 . TGTGCCAGCAGCTTAGCCGGGACACCCCAAGAGACCCAGTACTTC CASSLAGTPQETQYF
. TRBJ2-2 TRBV24-1 . TGTGCCACCAGTGATTATGGAGGGATTAGCGGGGAGCTGTTTTTT CATSDYGGISGELFF
. TRBJ2-2 TRBV19 . TGTGCCAGTACCCAACCCTGGCAGGGCGGTCGACCCGGGGAGCTGTTTTTT CASTQPWQGGRPGELFF
. TRBJ2-7 TRBV5-5 . TGTGCCAGCAGCTTGGTTGCGCAAGGCGGGAACGAGCAGTACTTC CASSLVAQGGNEQYF
once TRBJ2-2 TRBV9 . TGTGCCAGCAGCGTTGGGGGCATTAACACCGGGGAGCTGTTTTTT CASSVGGINTGELFF
. TRBJ2-5 TRBV7-3 TRBD2 TGTGCCAGCAGCTTAACCCCCGCAGGGACTAGTACCCAGTACTTC CASSLTPAGTSTQYF
. TRBJ2-3 TRBV7-8 TRBD2 TGTGCCAGCAGCCCCCTTAGCGGGGGCTACCCTAGCACAGATACGCAGTATTTT CASSPLSGGYPSTDTQYF
. TRBJ2-1 TRBV10-3 . TGTGCCATCAGTGGGGGCTCCACGTCCTCCACCTCCTACAATGAGCAGTTCTTC CAISGGSTSSTSYNEQFF
. TRBJ2-1 TRBV9 TRBD2 TGTGCCAGCAGCTCCGAGACTAGCGGGGGTTTCAATGAGCAGTTCTTC CASSSETSGGFNEQFF
. TRBJ2-3 TRBV11-2 TRBD2 TGTGCCAGCAGCTCACCCGACTTGCCTAGCGGGGTCAATGATACGCAGTATTTT CASSSPDLPSGVNDTQYF
. TRBJ2-3 TRBV11-3 TRBD2 TGTGCCAGCAGCTTAGGGACTAGCGGTGACACAGATACGCAGTATTTT CASSLGTSGDTDTQYF
once TRBJ2-7 TRBV6-1 TRBD1 TGTGCCAGCAGTGAAAGTCCGGGACAGGGCCCCTACGAGCAGTACTTC CASSESPGQGPYEQYF
. TRBJ1-1 TRBV19 . TGTGCCAGTAGTATCAGAGGAACTTCCAACACTGAAGCTTTCTTT CASSIRGTSNTEAFF
. TRBJ1-2 TRBV28 TRBD1 TGTGCCAGCAGATTGACAGGGTACTATGGCTACACCTTC CASRLTGYYGYTF
. TRBJ1-3 TRBV6-5 . TGTGCCAGCAGCCGTAGGGGCTCCTCTGGAAACACCATATATTTT CASSRRGSSGNTIYF
. TRBJ2-2 TRBV6-4 . TGTGCCAGCAGCCCCGCCCCGGGGACCGGGGAGCTGTTTTTT CASSPAPGTGELFF